A selection of T cell receptor beta chains follows, all from one sample in a study of blood T cell repertoires in COVID-19. Generated by immunoSEQ multiplex PCR, the TCRdb table keeps only in-frame clones and is missing some. The data hold 30,000 to 45,000 clones, with 85% to 90% observed a single time. The source material was peripheral blood. The origin of the receptors is an older man with acute or convalescent COVID-19. CDR3s include the opening cysteine and the closing phenylalanine or tryptophan. Size is stated for part of the rows, as once, few or many counts, or as a class when the clone is expanded.

cdr3_length j_call v_call clone_size cdr3_aa
16 TRBJ2-5 TRBV7-3 - CASSLSRTRGQETQYF
15 TRBJ2-3 TRBV3-1/TRBV3-2 - CASSRLMGGTDTQYF
14 TRBJ2-7 TRBV7-6 - CASSLGQATYEQYF
12 TRBJ2-1 TRBV2 - CASTRTRVEQFF
12 TRBJ2-1 TRBV23-1 - CASSQRRNEQFF
14 TRBJ2-1 TRBV7-9 - CASSSLAGGDEQFF
17 TRBJ1-1 TRBV19 - CASSTDRGLARNTEAFF
14 TRBJ1-1 TRBV28 few CASSSLAVNTEAFF
15 TRBJ2-6 TRBV5-1 once CASSYLYSGANVLTF
12 TRBJ1-2 TRBV28 - CASRSGTGGYTF
14 TRBJ1-6 TRBV15 - CATRERDYNSPLHF
17 TRBJ2-1 TRBV18 - CASSPPGLAGGGNEQFF
15 TRBJ1-1 TRBV7-2 once CASRPIQGLPTEAFF
14 TRBJ1-3 TRBV5-4 - CASTSDRGLRTIYF
16 TRBJ1-4 TRBV6-4 - CASSGQGAATNEKLFF
13 TRBJ2-5 TRBV5-1 - CASSLRDRETQYF
14 TRBJ1-1 TRBV6-5 - CASRPGAANTEAFF